This record looks at one T cell receptor beta chain sequence and its context. The antigen remains undetermined. The CDR3 is 14 amino acids. Germline CDR1 and CDR2: MNHNS and SASEGT. The ends were cut back, 11 bases at V and 0 bases at J, with 14 bases in the middle. Sequencing used immunoSEQ multiplex PCR; TCRdb keeps in-frame clones, though not all of them. The table includes about 100,000 clones, 94% detected once. The data were obtained in a study of siplizumab effects on memory and regulatory T cells. General observations from the study: Proliferating siplizumab-culture Treg suppressive function went unconfirmed.

The rearrangement joins TRBV6-1 to TRBJ2-1; either TRBD1 or TRBD2 may fit D (6 bases each). The receptor's source is a human donor in good health. The sequenced material came from Tregs sorted from blood. CDR3 in DNA: TGTGCCCTCGGGGGCAGGGTCTCCTACAATGAGCAGTTCTTC. It yields the protein CALGGRVSYNEQFF.